The clone carrying this T cell receptor beta chain appeared once. Cohorts were determined from participant-reported clinical history. Exposed participants encountered a COVID-19 case during the 2 weeks preceding study entry. This sample stems from a study of blood T cell repertoires in COVID-19. Study details: Sources were T cells, B-cell-depleted T cells, or PBMCs; the material itself was cDNA or gDNA.

The CDR3 covers 14 residues. The V segment lost 6 bases and the J segment 6 bases; nucleotides outside the gene matches: 7. CDR1 is SGHNT and CDR2 is YENEEA in the germline V gene. Profiling relied on immunoSEQ multiplex PCR, and the TCRdb table lists in-frame clones only, not all of them. The table shows some 400,000 clones, with roughly nine tenths occurring only once. The receptor's source is a woman aged 40 to 50 who had been exposed to COVID-19. V usage is TRBV11-3 and J usage is TRBJ1-1; 10 bases are shared with TRBD1. Sequencing input: PBMCs or T cells enriched from blood (not recorded which). This CDR3 is CASRGGQGSSEAFF. CDR3 bases: TGTGCCAGCAGGGGGGGACAGGGGAGCTCTGAAGCTTTCTTT.